A single sample gave rise to the 31 T cell receptor beta chains below, sequenced in a study of blood T cell repertoires in COVID-19. Profiled with immunoSEQ multiplex PCR; TCRdb holds only in-frame clones, not every one. This sample has some 300,000 clones, with about 88% found just once. Sequencing input: peripheral blood. The receptor set was obtained from a woman in her 70s with COVID-19, enrolled during active disease.

This clone has only a few counts. This sequence joins TRBV11-2 and TRBJ2-3; D possibly corresponds to TRBD2 (5 bases). V was clipped by 8 bases and J by 4 bases, with 13 bases between them. This CDR3 is 13 amino acids long. From germline, CDR1 is SGHAT and CDR2 FQNNGV. The CDR3 protein is CASREGFSDTQYF. The CDR3 DNA reads as TGTGCCAGCCGCGAGGGATTCTCAGATACGCAGTATTTT.

This clone was detected only once. This chain links TRBV7-6 with TRBJ1-1; 9 nucleotides line up with TRBD1. The trim removed 3 bases at V and 2 bases at J, leaving 1 base unmatched. The germline CDR1 and CDR2 sequences are SGHVS and FNYEAQ. The CDR3 extends over 14 amino acids. CDR3 loop: CASSLTGGNTEAFF. In DNA form, the CDR3 reads TGTGCCAGCAGCTTGACAGGGGGAAACACTGAAGCTTTCTTT.

The chain joins TRBV2 to TRBJ2-5, with 8 bases lining up with TRBD1. Per the germline V gene, CDR1 is SNHLY and CDR2 is FYNNEI. This CDR3 comprises 15 residues. The V segment lost 7 bases and the J segment 4 bases; nucleotides outside the gene matches: 11. The DNA of the CDR3 is TGTGCCAGCAAGGCAGGGGGCGCGTCAACAGAGACCCAGTACTTC. Its protein is CASKAGGASTETQYF.

This sequence joins TRBV27 and TRBJ1-5; D not certain. The V end lost 8 bases, the J end lost 0 bases, and 14 bases lay between the germline ends. Germline V gene sequence: CDR1 MNHEY, CDR2 SMNVEV (reference sequence). The CDR3 totals 15 residues. The CDR3 DNA follows: TGTGCCAGCGCCCTGGGGAGTAATAGCAATCAGCCCCAGCATTTT. This gives the protein CASALGSNSNQPQHF.

The CDR3 protein is CASSLLWGGDLLSTQYF. CDR3 DNA: TGTGCCAGCAGCCTTCTGTGGGGGGGGGACCTCCTTAGTACGCAGTATTTT. The chain is built from TRBV7-2 and TRBJ2-3, with 7 bases lining up with TRBD2. The germline gives CDR1 SGHTA, CDR2 FQGNSA. Trimming cost V 5 bases and J 8 bases; bases outside gene matches: 19. The CDR3 is made up of 17 amino acids.

The CDR3 spells CASSKTAIYNEQFF. The CDR3 region has the DNA TGTGCCAGCAGTAAGACAGCGATCTACAATGAGCAGTTCTTC. The chain joins TRBV6-5 to TRBJ2-1; D is possibly TRBD1 (5 bases). The CDR3 consists of 14 residues. Germline CDR1 MNHEY, CDR2 SVGAGI. Trimming pared 5 bases from V and 3 bases from J, leaving 11 bases between.

This chain joins TRBV20-1 and TRBJ2-7; D perhaps matches TRBD1 (5 bases). Looked up from germline, CDR1 is DFQATT and CDR2 is SNEGSKA (reference sequence). The CDR3 loop spans 12 amino acids. V was clipped by 3 bases and J by 5 bases, with 11 bases between them. CDR3 sequence (DNA): TGCAGTGCTAGTGCAGGGATCAACGAGCAGTACTTC. Amino acids: CSASAGINEQYF.

This clone showed up just once. The CDR3: CASSLVDRVPYNEQFF. CDR3 nucleotides: TGTGCCAGCAGCTTAGTGGACAGGGTCCCCTACAATGAGCAGTTCTTC. The chain joins TRBV7-2 to TRBJ2-1; TRBD1 matches 8 bases. The CDR3 totals 16 residues. Germline CDR1 SGHTA, CDR2 FQGNSA. With 1 base clipped from V and 2 bases from J, the junction kept 4 bases outside the gene matches. Full variable domain (rest looked up from reference TRBV7-2 and TRBJ2-1): GAGVSQSPSNKVTEKGKDVELRCDPISGHTALYWYRQSLGQGLEFLIYFQGNSAPDKSGLPSDRFSAERTGGSVSTLTIQRTQQEDSAVYLCASSLVDRVPYNEQFFGPGTRLTVL.

The CDR3 sequence is CAREQNQGAPQPDTQYF. CDR3 sequence (DNA): TGTGCCAGGGAACAAAACCAGGGGGCGCCTCAGCCAGATACGCAGTATTTT. The chain joins TRBV3-1 (or the pseudogene TRBV3-2) to TRBJ2-3; 8 bases line up with TRBD1. V shed 9 bases and J 4 bases; nucleotides not matched to a gene: 18. The CDR3 totals 17 residues. CDR1 is LGHDT and CDR2 is YNNKEL in the germline V gene (reference sequence).

J is TRBJ1-5 and V is TRBV30; 7 positions match TRBD1. CDR1 is GTSNPN and CDR2 is SVGIG in the germline V gene (reference sequence). J lost 4 bases, V lost 5 bases, and 5 bases had no gene match. The CDR3 extends over 13 amino acids. The CDR3 spells CAWSSQGNQPQHF. The CDR3 DNA reads TGTGCCTGGTCTTCACAGGGGAATCAGCCCCAGCATTTT.

The CDR3 region is CASRRDSTDTQYF. The DNA of the CDR3 is TGCGCCAGCAGGCGGGACTCCACAGATACGCAGTATTTT. This rearrangement joins TRBV5-1 to TRBJ2-3, with D possibly being TRBD2 (6 bases). Trimming left V 5 bases short and J 2 bases short, with 9 bases between. The germline gives CDR1 SGHRS, CDR2 YFSETQ. This CDR3 spans 13 amino acids.

CDR3 residues: CASKKGTGQLTEQYF. CDR3 nucleotide sequence: TGTGCCAGCAAAAAAGGGACGGGACAACTCACCGAGCAGTACTTC. The V call is TRBV3-1 (or the pseudogene TRBV3-2), the J call TRBJ2-7; weak D call: TRBD1 (6 bases). The CDR3 is 15 amino acids. Germline loops: CDR1 LGHDT, CDR2 YNNKEL (reference sequence). V was pared by 7 bases and J by 6 bases, with 22 bases between.

V usage is TRBV28 and J usage is TRBJ1-2, with 10 bases identical to TRBD1. With 3 bases clipped from V and 4 bases from J, the junction kept 11 bases outside the gene matches. CDR1 is MDHEN, CDR2 SYDVKM, per germline. The CDR3 has 17 residues. The CDR3 region has the DNA TGTGCCAGCAGTTTTATTTCCGTTGGACAGGGGGGCTATGGCTACACCTTC. Amino acids: CASSFISVGQGGYGYTF.

V is TRBV5-1 and J is TRBJ2-3; 10 bases map to TRBD2. The J segment lost 5 bases and the V segment lost 1 base, leaving 7 bases of the junction unmatched. This CDR3 contains 16 residues. In germline, CDR1 is SGHRS, CDR2 YFSETQ. CDR3 nucleotide sequence: TGCGCCAGCAGCTTGACTAGCGGGGCAGGTATAGATACGCAGTATTTT. This codes for CASSLTSGAGIDTQYF.

The CDR3 loop is CASRASRSSGANVLTF. CDR3 DNA sequence: TGTGCCAGCAGGGCCTCACGAAGCTCTGGGGCCAACGTCCTGACTTTC. The chain combines TRBV6-6 with TRBJ2-6; D not resolved. Germline V gene sequence: CDR1 MNHNY, CDR2 SVGAGI (reference sequence). The CDR3 covers 16 residues. Trimming cost V 6 bases and J 0 bases, with 12 bases left between them.

J is TRBJ2-6 and V is TRBV24-1; 7 bases line up with TRBD1. J was trimmed by 2 bases and V by 5 bases; bases with no gene match: 14. The CDR3 loop spans 19 amino acids. Germline CDR1 and CDR2: KGHDR and SFDVKD. CDR3 in amino acids: CATSGPITGATTGANVLTF. The CDR3 DNA reads TGTGCCACCAGTGGCCCAATTACAGGGGCCACAACTGGGGCCAACGTCCTGACTTTC.

The chain joins TRBV6-5 to TRBJ1-2, with D perhaps TRBD1 (5 bases). V dropped 6 bases and J dropped 0 bases, with 14 bases sitting between them. The CDR3 runs 15 residues. Germline V gives CDR1 MNHEY, CDR2 SVGAGI. CDR3 coding DNA: TGTGCCAGCAGGTCGTCGGAGACAGCTAACTATGGCTACACCTTC. Its translation is CASRSSETANYGYTF.

J is TRBJ2-2 and V is TRBV12-3 or TRBV12-4, with D hard to call. Deletions cut 7 bases from V and 6 bases from J, with 12 bases between. The CDR3 spans 13 residues. The CDR3 sequence: CASTPGPPGELFF. CDR3 DNA: TGTGCCAGCACCCCGGGTCCCCCCGGGGAGCTGTTTTTT.

This clone turned up a few times. Different DNA sequences within this sample yield the same CDR3. This rearrangement joins TRBV7-2 to TRBJ2-1; TRBD2 matches 11 bases. The V and J ends lost 3 bases and 5 bases, in that order; junction bases with no gene match: 6. Germline V CDR1 and CDR2: SGHTA, FQGNSA. The CDR3 runs to 16 residues. The CDR3 DNA reads as TGTGCCAGCAGCTTGTCGCTAGCGGGGGGAAACAATGAGCAGTTCTTC. This codes for CASSLSLAGGNNEQFF.

CDR3 DNA: TGTGCCAGCAGCTTGGGAGCGCGGCGGGGGGACAGAGATACGCAGTATTTT. Encoded protein: CASSLGARRGDRDTQYF. The chain has TRBV11-2 and TRBJ2-3, with TRBD2 as a possible D gene (8 bases). Germline loops: CDR1 SGHAT, CDR2 FQNNGV. The CDR3 runs to 17 residues. Trimming shortened V by 3 bases and J by 5 bases, and 21 bases separated the two germline ends. The full variable domain, in which reference TRBV11-2 and TRBJ2-3 provide the parts outside the CDR3, is EAGVAQSPRYKIIEKRQSVAFWCNPISGHATLYWYQQILGQGPKLLIQFQNNGVVDDSQLPKDRFSAERLKGVDSTLKIQPAKLEDSAVYLCASSLGARRGDRDTQYFGPGTRLTVL.

The count of this clone is one. V usage is TRBV29-1 and J usage is TRBJ2-1; TRBD2 agrees at 12 bases. In germline, CDR1 is SQVTM, CDR2 ANQGSEA. With 4 bases clipped from V and 6 bases from J, the junction kept 4 bases outside the gene matches. CDR3 size: 14 residues. DNA of the CDR3: TGCAGCGTTGTTGCTAGCGGGGGGGTCAATGAGCAGTTCTTC. This gives the protein CSVVASGGVNEQFF.

In this sample, this clone turned up a few times. The V gene is TRBV7-7, the J gene TRBJ1-1; D not resolved. Germline assignment: CDR1 SSHAT and CDR2 FNYEAQ (reference sequence). The CDR3 consists of 13 residues. V lost 2 bases to trimming and J lost 0 bases, with 4 bases between them. This CDR3 reads CASSLSVNTEAFF. As DNA, the CDR3 is TGTGCCAGCAGCTTATCAGTGAACACTGAAGCTTTCTTT. Looking up the rest from reference TRBV7-7 and TRBJ1-1 gives the full variable domain: GAGVSQSPRYKVTKRGQDVTLRCDPISSHATLYWYQQALGQGPEFLTYFNYEAQPDKSGLPSDRFSAERPEGSISTLTIQRTEQRDSAMYRCASSLSVNTEAFFGQGTRLTVV.

Remarks on this clone: This sample also contains other DNA sequences that code for the same CDR3. The chain carries TRBV9 and TRBJ2-1, with a possible D match to TRBD2 (6 bases). In germline, CDR1 is SGDLS, CDR2 YYNGEE. Deletions cut 0 bases from V and 2 bases from J, with 9 bases between. This CDR3 contains 15 residues. CDR3 sequence reads: CASSVGGGAYNEQFF. CDR3 in DNA: TGTGCCAGCAGCGTAGGTGGCGGGGCCTACAATGAGCAGTTCTTC.

The chain links TRBV5-6 to TRBJ2-7; TRBD2 matches 12 bases. The CDR3 runs 14 residues. The ends lost 5 bases at V and 1 base at J; junction bases unmatched: 1. Germline lookup yields CDR1 SGHDT and CDR2 YYEEEE. In DNA, the CDR3 is TGTGCCAGCAGAGGACTAGCGGGATCCTACGAGCAGTACTTC. Residues: CASRGLAGSYEQYF.

The V gene is TRBV12-3 or TRBV12-4, the J gene TRBJ2-7; a weak D match, TRBD2 (5 bases). V was pared by 3 bases and J by 4 bases, with 7 bases between. The CDR3 sequence is 12 residues long. The CDR3 coding sequence is TGTGCCAGCAGTTTCGGGGAGTACGAGCAGTACTTC. It translates to CASSFGEYEQYF.

V and J are TRBV10-2 and TRBJ1-1; 7 bases agree with TRBD1. V lost 10 bases, J lost 3 bases, and 2 bases stayed unmatched. There are 11 residues in the CDR3. Germline V gene sequence: CDR1 WSHSY, CDR2 SAAADI. The CDR3 spells CATTGDTEAFF. CDR3 bases: TGCGCCACCACAGGGGACACTGAAGCTTTCTTT.

The rearrangement links TRBV7-2 to TRBJ1-1, with D maybe TRBD1 (5 bases). Germline CDR1 SGHTA, CDR2 FQGNSA. The CDR3 is 14 residues long. V was shortened by 6 bases and J by 1 base, with 12 bases between the two germline ends. The CDR3: CASSSRVGNTEAFF. Written as DNA, the CDR3 is TGTGCCAGCAGTTCCAGGGTCGGGAACACTGAAGCTTTCTTT. Supplemented by reference TRBV7-2 and TRBJ1-1, the full variable domain reads GAGVSQSPSNKVTEKGKDVELRCDPISGHTALYWYRQSLGQGLEFLIYFQGNSAPDKSGLPSDRFSAERTGGSVSTLTIQRTQQEDSAVYLCASSSRVGNTEAFFGQGTRLTVV.

The rearrangement joins TRBV11-2 to TRBJ2-3, with 15 bases matching TRBD2. CDR3 length equals 17 residues. After removal of 5 bases from V and 0 bases from J, the junction contained 3 bases not matched to a gene. The germline V gene encodes CDR1 SGHAT and CDR2 FQNNGV. The DNA of the CDR3 is TGTGCCAGCAGCCCCGGACTAGCGGGGGGGAGCACAGATACGCAGTATTTT. This gives the protein CASSPGLAGGSTDTQYF.

The J gene is TRBJ2-5, the V gene TRBV24-1; the match to TRBD1 covers 9 bases. J was trimmed by 4 bases and V by 5 bases; bases with no gene match: 7. The CDR3 totals 15 residues. CDR1 is KGHDR and CDR2 is SFDVKD in the germline V gene. CDR3 sequence: CATSGGTGYRETQYF. The DNA for the CDR3 is TGTGCCACCAGTGGAGGGACAGGGTATCGAGAGACCCAGTACTTC.

The chain carries TRBV3-1 (or the pseudogene TRBV3-2) and TRBJ1-5; D gene ambiguous. Per the germline V gene, CDR1 is LGHDT and CDR2 is YNNKEL (reference sequence). This CDR3 has 16 residues. Trimming stripped 4 bases from V and 0 bases from J, with 13 bases between. CDR3 bases: TGTGCCAGCAGCCCTTCGTCCGGTCCTAGCAATCAGCCCCAGCATTTT. Translation gives CASSPSSGPSNQPQHF.

J is TRBJ1-1 and V is TRBV7-3; D is unclear. The CDR3 sequence is 13 residues long. V lost 5 bases to trimming and J lost 6 bases, with 13 bases between them. Germline values: CDR1 SGHTA, CDR2 FQGTGA. The DNA for the CDR3 is TGTGCCAGCAGCCCTAGTCCATCCCCTGAAGCTTTCTTT. Translating it yields CASSPSPSPEAFF.